This TCR beta chain came from a study of control samples from healthy donors and cancer patients. Sequencing used immunoSEQ multiplex PCR; TCRdb keeps in-frame clones, though not all of them. The sample carries more than 85,000 clones, roughly 90% recorded once. The CDR3 sequence is 13 residues long. Looked up from germline, CDR1 is SGHAT and CDR2 is FQDESV (reference sequence). J gave up 3 bases and V 5 bases, and 3 bases lay outside the gene matches. The count of this clone is one. What was sequenced was blood. This TCR was recovered from a woman aged 45 to 65 in good health. V gene TRBV11-1 combines with J gene TRBJ2-5; 7 nucleotides line up with TRBD2. CDR3 protein: CASSPGLEETQYF. The CDR3 DNA is TGTGCCAGCAGCCCCGGACTAGAAGAGACCCAGTACTTC.